This T cell receptor beta chain was captured in a study of OX40 agonist ivuxolimab in advanced cancers. About the research overall: Averaging about 60 years in age, with a range of roughly 23 to 85, the cohort was approximately 83% male.

Method: immunoSEQ multiplex PCR; TCRdb's copy keeps in-frame clones and lacks some. Among around 38,000 clones listed, 65% to 90% were seen once. Study results and limitations: Partial responders dosed at 0.1-3.0 mg/kg displayed clonal expansion ranking among the lowest.

With respect to this clone: Its antigen is unknown.

The sample in question was CD4+ or CD8+ T cells sorted from blood, obtained in a trial of the OX40 agonist ivuxolimab. This receptor was taken from an adult with an advanced solid tumor such as melanoma, head and neck, liver or kidney cancer.

Here the CDR3 reads CASSEARDMDEKLFF. For the CDR3, the DNA is TGTGCCAGCAGTGAAGCGAGGGACATGGATGAAAAACTGTTTTTT. The gene calls are TRBV6-1 and TRBJ1-4, with D tentatively TRBD1 (6 bases). Germline V CDR1 and CDR2: MNHNS, SASEGT. This CDR3 has 15 amino acids. Trimming cost V 0 bases and J 6 bases, with 11 bases left between them.